The T cell receptor (beta chain) described here comes from a study of T cell responses to AZD1222 COVID-19 vaccine. V dropped 6 bases and J dropped 0 bases, with 18 bases sitting between them. CDR1 is LNHDA, CDR2 SQIVND, per germline (reference sequence). The CDR3 length is 18 residues. General observations from the study: No repertoire was sampled before or during the peak T cell response, only after it. Nearly half of unique spike-specific TCRs reportedly avoided B.1.351 and B.1.1.7 mutated regions.

Turning to this clone: Its specificity is not known.

Assay used: immunoSEQ multiplex PCR; TCRdb lists only in-frame clones, some missing. Of around 110,000 clones listed, about nine tenths were seen once; the top ten hold under 10%. This sequence joins TRBV19 and TRBJ2-6; either TRBD1 or TRBD2 may supply D (6 bases each). The TCR originated in an adult who received the AZD1222 COVID-19 vaccine. The sequences come from peripheral blood, collected 28 days after the second AZD1222 dose. The CDR3 is CASRGGLGHSSGANVLTF. As DNA, the CDR3 is TGTGCCAGTAGGGGGGGCCTTGGACACTCCTCTGGGGCCAACGTCCTGACTTTC.